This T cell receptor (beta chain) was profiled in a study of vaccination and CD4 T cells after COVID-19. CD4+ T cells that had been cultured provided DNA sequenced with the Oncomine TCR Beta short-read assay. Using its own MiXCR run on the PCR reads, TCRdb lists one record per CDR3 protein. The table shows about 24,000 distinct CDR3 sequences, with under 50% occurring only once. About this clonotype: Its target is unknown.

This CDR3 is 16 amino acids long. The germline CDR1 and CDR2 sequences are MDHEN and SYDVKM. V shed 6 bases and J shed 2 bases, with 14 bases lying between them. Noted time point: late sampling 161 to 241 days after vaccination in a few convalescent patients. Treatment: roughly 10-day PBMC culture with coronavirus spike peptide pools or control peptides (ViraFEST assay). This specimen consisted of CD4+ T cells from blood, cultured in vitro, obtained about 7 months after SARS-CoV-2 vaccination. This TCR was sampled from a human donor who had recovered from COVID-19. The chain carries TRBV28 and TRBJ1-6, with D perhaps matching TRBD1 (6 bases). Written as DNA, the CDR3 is TGTGCCAGCAGGCCAGGGGTCGGCCCCTATAATTCACCCCTCCACTTT. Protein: CASRPGVGPYNSPLHF.